One sample yielded the 10 T cell receptor beta chains listed below, sequenced in a study of beta chain features in type 1 diabetes. Investigators reverse transcribed all isolated RNA, so they sequenced expressed TCRB transcripts. Clones were sequenced by immunoSEQ multiplex PCR, and TCRdb holds only the in-frame ones, with some missing. In the table there are roughly 40,000 clones, 50% to 75% of which are singletons. Input material: Tregs from blood. These receptor sequences come from a woman younger than 45 in good health.

Points on this clone: One end of the junction is discordant with germline, which a read error may explain. V usage is TRBV20-1 and J usage is TRBJ1-1; no firm D call. Germline assignment: CDR1 DFQATT and CDR2 SNEGSKA (reference sequence). The CDR3 runs to 11 residues. CDR3 protein: CSAREWTDAFF. As DNA, the CDR3 is TGCAGTGCTAGAGAGTGGACTGATGCTTTCTTT.

The gene calls are TRBV7-2 and TRBJ2-1; 10 positions match TRBD2. Germline V gene lookup returns CDR1 SGHTA and CDR2 FQGNSA. The CDR3 loop spans 16 amino acids. V dropped 5 bases and J dropped 7; count of bases not matched to a gene: 11. CDR3 region: CASSRFRALAGNEQFF. The CDR3 region has the DNA TGTGCCAGCAGCCGTTTTCGTGCACTAGCGGGAAATGAGCAGTTCTTC. Based on the CDR3 plus reference TRBV7-2 and TRBJ2-1, the full variable domain is GAGVSQSPSNKVTEKGKDVELRCDPISGHTALYWYRQSLGQGLEFLIYFQGNSAPDKSGLPSDRFSAERTGGSVSTLTIQRTQQEDSAVYLCASSRFRALAGNEQFFGPGTRLTVL.

The CDR3 sequence: CASSTGTGGIQETQYF. CDR3 sequence (DNA): TGTGCCAGCAGCACCGGGACAGGGGGGATCCAAGAGACCCAGTACTTC. The chain is built from TRBV11-2 and TRBJ2-5; 11 nucleotides match TRBD1. J gave up 1 base and V 5 bases, and 6 bases lay outside the gene matches. Germline V gene lookup returns CDR1 SGHAT and CDR2 FQNNGV. This CDR3 has 16 amino acids.

There are a few counts of this clone. The chain couples TRBV6-5 to TRBJ2-2; D is unresolved. The CDR3 loop spans 12 amino acids. The germline V gene encodes CDR1 MNHEY and CDR2 SVGAGI. The germline V and J ends were trimmed by 2 bases and 5 bases, with 3 bases remaining between them. The CDR3 bases are TGTGCCAGCAGTTACCTAACCGGGGAGCTGTTTTTT. It specifies CASSYLTGELFF.

V and J are TRBV5-4 and TRBJ2-7, with 12 bases identical to TRBD2. V lost 2 bases and J lost 6; bases outside the gene matches: 12. Germline V gene sequence: CDR1 SGHNT, CDR2 YYREEE (reference sequence). The CDR3 runs to 17 residues. The CDR3 loop reads CASSFLRTSGKIGEQYF. The CDR3 coding sequence is TGTGCCAGCAGCTTCCTGAGGACTAGCGGGAAGATTGGCGAGCAGTACTTC.

V gene TRBV4-3 combines with J gene TRBJ2-3; no firm D call. Germline V CDR1 and CDR2: LGHNA, YSLEER. The CDR3 covers 15 residues. V dropped 1 base and J dropped 2 bases, with 10 bases sitting between them. The DNA for the CDR3 is TGCGCCAGCAGCCAAGCGTACAGTTACACAGATACGCAGTATTTT. It yields the protein CASSQAYSYTDTQYF.

This clone has more than one count but fewer than ten. The chain joins TRBV28 to TRBJ1-1, with TRBD1 identical over 7 bases. This CDR3 contains 15 residues. Germline V gene lookup returns CDR1 MDHEN and CDR2 SYDVKM. J gave up 0 bases and V 7 bases, and 8 bases lay outside the gene matches. CDR3 sequence: CASTKVGQMNTEAFF. The CDR3 DNA is TGTGCCAGCACCAAGGTGGGACAGATGAACACTGAAGCTTTCTTT.

This rearrangement joins TRBV30 to TRBJ1-2; no clear D gene. From germline, CDR1 is GTSNPN and CDR2 SVGIG (reference sequence). Deletions cut 0 bases from V and 5 bases from J, with 7 bases between. This CDR3 has 12 amino acids. The CDR3, as DNA: TGTGCCTGGAGTGTAGGAGGGTATGGCTACACCTTC. Protein sequence: CAWSVGGYGYTF.

This chain connects TRBV6-6 to TRBJ2-7; D uncertain. V was trimmed by 4 bases and J by 3 bases, leaving 4 bases between them. The CDR3 spans 11 residues. Germline CDR1 MNHNY, CDR2 SVGAGI (reference sequence). The CDR3 spells CASSSLYEQYF. CDR3 in DNA: TGTGCCAGCAGTTCCCTCTACGAGCAGTACTTC.

The chain employs TRBV30 and TRBJ1-4, with a tentative D call TRBD1 (5 bases). V lost 3 bases and J lost 8, with 19 bases in between. The CDR3 length is 15 residues. Germline V gives CDR1 GTSNPN, CDR2 SVGIG (reference sequence). Here the CDR3 DNA reads TGTGCCTGGAGGGGCGGGCAGGGAGGAAGCGAAAAACTGTTTTTT. It yields the protein CAWRGGQGGSEKLFF.